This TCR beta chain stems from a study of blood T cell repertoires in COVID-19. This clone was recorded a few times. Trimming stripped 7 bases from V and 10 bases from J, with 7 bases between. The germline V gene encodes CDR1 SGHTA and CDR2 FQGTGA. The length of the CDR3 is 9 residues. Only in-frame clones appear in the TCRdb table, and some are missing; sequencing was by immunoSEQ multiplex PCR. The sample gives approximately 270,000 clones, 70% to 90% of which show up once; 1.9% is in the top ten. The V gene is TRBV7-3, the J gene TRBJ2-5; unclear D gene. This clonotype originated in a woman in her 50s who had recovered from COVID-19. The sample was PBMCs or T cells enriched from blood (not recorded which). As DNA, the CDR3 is TGTGCCAGCATGTCAGACCAGTACTTC. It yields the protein CASMSDQYF.